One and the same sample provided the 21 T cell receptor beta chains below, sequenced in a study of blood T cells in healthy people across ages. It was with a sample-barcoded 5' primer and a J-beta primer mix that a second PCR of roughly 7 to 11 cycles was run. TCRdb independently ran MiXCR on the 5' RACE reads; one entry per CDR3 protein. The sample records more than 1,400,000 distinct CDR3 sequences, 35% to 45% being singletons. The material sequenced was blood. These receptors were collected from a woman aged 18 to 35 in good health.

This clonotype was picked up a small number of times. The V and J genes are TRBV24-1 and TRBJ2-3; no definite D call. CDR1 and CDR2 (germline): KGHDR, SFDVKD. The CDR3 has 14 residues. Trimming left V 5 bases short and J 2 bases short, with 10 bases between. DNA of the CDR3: TGTGCCACCAGTGGGCGAGAAACCACAGATACGCAGTATTTT. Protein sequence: CATSGRETTDTQYF.

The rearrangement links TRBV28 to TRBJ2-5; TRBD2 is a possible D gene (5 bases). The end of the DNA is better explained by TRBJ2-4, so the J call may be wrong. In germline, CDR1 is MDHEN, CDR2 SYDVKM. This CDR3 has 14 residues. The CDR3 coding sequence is TGTGCCAGCAGTTTGCTACTGGGAGAAAACATTCAGTACTTC. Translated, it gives CASSLLLGENIQYF.

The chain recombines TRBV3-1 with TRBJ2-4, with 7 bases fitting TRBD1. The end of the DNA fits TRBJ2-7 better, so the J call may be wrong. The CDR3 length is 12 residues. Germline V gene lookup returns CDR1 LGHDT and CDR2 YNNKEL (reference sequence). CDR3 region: CASQRGQFEQYF. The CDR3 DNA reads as TGTGCCAGCCAACGGGGACAGTTCGAGCAGTACTTC.

CDR3: CASSPLAGGRGEQFF. In nucleotides, the CDR3 is TGTGCCAGCAGCCCGTTAGCGGGGGGCAGGGGTGAGCAGTTCTTC. This rearrangement joins TRBV7-6 to TRBJ2-1, with 10 bases fitting TRBD2. V was clipped by 5 bases and J by 9 bases; unmatched bases: 10. This CDR3 region has 15 residues. The germline gives CDR1 SGHVS, CDR2 FNYEAQ.

The CDR3 loop reads CASSQDERGGRGTQYF. The CDR3 DNA follows: TGCGCCAGCAGCCAAGACGAGCGGGGGGGCCGTGGGACCCAGTACTTC. This chain joins TRBV4-1 and TRBJ2-5; TRBD2 matches at 10 bases. The CDR3 has 16 amino acids. The V gene end was trimmed by 0 bases and the J gene end by 7 bases; junction bases not matched to a gene: 8. Germline values: CDR1 MGHRA, CDR2 YSYEKL.

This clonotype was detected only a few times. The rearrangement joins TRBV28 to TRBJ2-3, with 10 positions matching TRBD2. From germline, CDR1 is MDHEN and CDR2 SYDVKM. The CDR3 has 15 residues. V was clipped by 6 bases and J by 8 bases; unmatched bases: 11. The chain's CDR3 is CASSLAGGAIGTQYF. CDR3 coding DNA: TGTGCCAGCAGCTTAGCGGGGGGAGCGATCGGTACGCAGTATTTT.

The CDR3 DNA reads TGTGCCAGCAGCCCGCTTCCGGGACAGATCTCTGGGGCCAACGTCCTGACTTTC. This translates into CASSPLPGQISGANVLTF. The rearrangement joins TRBV14 to TRBJ2-6; the match to TRBD1 covers 7 bases. The V segment lost 4 bases and the J segment 0 bases; nucleotides outside the gene matches: 9. Germline V gene sequence: CDR1 SGHDN, CDR2 FVKESK. CDR3 length equals 18 residues.

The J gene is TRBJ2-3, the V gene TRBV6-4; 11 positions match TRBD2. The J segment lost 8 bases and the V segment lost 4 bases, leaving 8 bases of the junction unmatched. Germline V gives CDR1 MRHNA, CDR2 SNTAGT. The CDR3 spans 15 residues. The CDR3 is CASSAGTSGGGTQYF. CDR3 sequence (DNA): TGTGCCAGCAGTGCCGGGACTAGCGGTGGGGGTACGCAGTATTTT.

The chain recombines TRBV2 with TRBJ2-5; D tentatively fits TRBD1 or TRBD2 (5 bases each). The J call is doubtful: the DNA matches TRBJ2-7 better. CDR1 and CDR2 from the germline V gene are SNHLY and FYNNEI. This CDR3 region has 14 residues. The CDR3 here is CASGGTWAGHEQYF. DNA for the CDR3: TGTGCCAGCGGGGGAACCTGGGCGGGTCACGAGCAGTACTTC.

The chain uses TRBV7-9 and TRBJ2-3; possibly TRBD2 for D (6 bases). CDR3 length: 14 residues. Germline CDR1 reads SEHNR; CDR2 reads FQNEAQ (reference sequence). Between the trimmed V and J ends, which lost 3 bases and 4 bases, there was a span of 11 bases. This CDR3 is CASSFGDFADTQYF. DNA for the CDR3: TGTGCCAGCAGCTTTGGGGACTTCGCAGATACGCAGTATTTT.

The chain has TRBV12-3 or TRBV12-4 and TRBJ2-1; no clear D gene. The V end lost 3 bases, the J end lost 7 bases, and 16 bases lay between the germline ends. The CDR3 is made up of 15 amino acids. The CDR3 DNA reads TGTGCCAGCAGTTTCCCCGGAGCCGCGTTGAATGAGCAGTTCTTC. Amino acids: CASSFPGAALNEQFF.

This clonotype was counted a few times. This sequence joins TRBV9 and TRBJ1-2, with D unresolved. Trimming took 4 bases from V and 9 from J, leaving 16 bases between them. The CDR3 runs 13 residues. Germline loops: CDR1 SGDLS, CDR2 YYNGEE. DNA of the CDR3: TGTGCCAGCAGCATCGGGGTATCACGGAGCTACACCTTC. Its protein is CASSIGVSRSYTF. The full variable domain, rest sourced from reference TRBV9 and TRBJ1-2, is DSGVTQTPKHLITATGQRVTLRCSPRSGDLSVYWYQQSLDQGLQFLIQYYNGEERAKGNILERFSAQQFPDLHSELNLSSLELGDSALYFCASSIGVSRSYTFGSGTRLTVV.

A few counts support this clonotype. The CDR3, as DNA: TGTGCCAGCTCCGACGGGGTCTACGAGCAGTACTTC. This encodes CASSDGVYEQYF. The gene calls are TRBV6-1 and TRBJ2-7; possible D gene TRBD2, 5 bases. Per the germline V gene, CDR1 is MNHNS and CDR2 is SASEGT. This CDR3 has 12 amino acids. The V and J ends lost 8 bases and 3 bases respectively, with 11 bases between them.

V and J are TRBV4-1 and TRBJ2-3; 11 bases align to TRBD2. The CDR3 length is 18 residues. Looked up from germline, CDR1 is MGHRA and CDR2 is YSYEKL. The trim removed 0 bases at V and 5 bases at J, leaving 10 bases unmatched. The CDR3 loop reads CASSQDEGLAVIIDTQYF. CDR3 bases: TGCGCCAGCAGCCAAGATGAGGGACTAGCGGTCATCATAGATACGCAGTATTTT.

CDR3: CASSHPGETLGTEAFF. CDR3 bases: TGCGCCAGCAGCCATCCTGGGGAAACCCTGGGCACTGAAGCTTTCTTT. This chain connects TRBV4-1 to TRBJ1-1; D is uncertain. The germline V gene has CDR1 MGHRA and CDR2 YSYEKL. The germline V and J ends were trimmed by 3 bases and 4 bases, with 18 bases remaining between them. There are 16 residues in the CDR3.

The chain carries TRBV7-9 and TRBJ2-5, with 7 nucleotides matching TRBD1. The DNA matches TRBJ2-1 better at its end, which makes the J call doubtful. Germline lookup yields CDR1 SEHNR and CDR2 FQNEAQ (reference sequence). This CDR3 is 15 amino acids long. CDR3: CASSLTGAIQETQFF. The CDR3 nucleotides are TGTGCCAGCAGCTTAACAGGGGCAATCCAAGAGACCCAGTTCTTC.

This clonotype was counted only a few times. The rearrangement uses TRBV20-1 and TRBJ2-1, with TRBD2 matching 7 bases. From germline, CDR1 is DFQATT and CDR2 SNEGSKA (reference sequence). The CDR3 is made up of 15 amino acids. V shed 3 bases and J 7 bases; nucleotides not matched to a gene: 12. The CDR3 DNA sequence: TGCAGTGCTAGGTTGGGTGGGAGGGCTGTAAATGAGCAGTTCTTC. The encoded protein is CSARLGGRAVNEQFF.

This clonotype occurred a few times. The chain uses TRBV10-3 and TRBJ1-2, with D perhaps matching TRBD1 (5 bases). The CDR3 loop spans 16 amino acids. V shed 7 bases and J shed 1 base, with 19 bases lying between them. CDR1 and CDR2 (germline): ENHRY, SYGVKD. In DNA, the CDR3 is TGTGCCATCAACCCGGCAGGGTTCAACCTTAACTATGGCTACACCTTC. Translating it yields CAINPAGFNLNYGYTF.

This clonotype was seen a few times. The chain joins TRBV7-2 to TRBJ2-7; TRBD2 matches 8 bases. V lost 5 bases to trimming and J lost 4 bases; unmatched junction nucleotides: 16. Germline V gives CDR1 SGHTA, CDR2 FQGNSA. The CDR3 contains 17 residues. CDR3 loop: CASSPRTWGSGIYEQYF. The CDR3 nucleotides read TGTGCCAGCAGCCCCCGAACCTGGGGTAGCGGGATTTACGAGCAGTACTTC.

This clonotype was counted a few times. Here the CDR3 reads CASTWDRTTNEKLFF. The CDR3 DNA follows: TGCGCCAGCACCTGGGACAGAACAACTAATGAAAAACTGTTTTTT. The rearrangement links TRBV5-1 to TRBJ1-4; TRBD1 agrees at 7 bases. The V and J ends lost 6 bases and 0 bases, in that order; junction bases with no gene match: 5. This CDR3 contains 15 residues. Germline V gene data show CDR1 as SGHRS and CDR2 as YFSETQ.

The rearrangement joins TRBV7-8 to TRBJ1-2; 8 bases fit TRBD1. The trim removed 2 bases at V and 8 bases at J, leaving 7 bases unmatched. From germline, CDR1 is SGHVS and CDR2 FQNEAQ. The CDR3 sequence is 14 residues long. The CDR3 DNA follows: TGTGCCAGCAGCTTAACCCGACAGGGGTTAGGCTACACCTTC. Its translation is CASSLTRQGLGYTF.